These T cell receptor beta chains were read from a single sample in a study of blood T cell repertoires in COVID-19. Repertoires were generated with immunoSEQ multiplex PCR, while TCRdb's copy carries only in-frame clones and drops some. This repertoire shows around 140,000 clones, about 83% found once; its top ten account for around 1.4%. The sample consisted of peripheral blood. All receptors come from a human donor in a cohort sampled during active COVID-19. Both conserved end residues are part of each CDR3. Each record gives: D gene, V gene, clone size, J gene, CDR3 protein. D genes are given only for firm matches. Rows may omit the clone size; those that give it use once, few, many or a size class.

>NA|TRBV7-2|once|TRBJ2-7
CASSLGSGGYEQYF
>NA|TRBV19|NA|TRBJ1-1
CASTIRAMNTEAFF
>TRBD2|TRBV27|NA|TRBJ2-1
CASSLSGRVYNEQFF
>TRBD1|TRBV27|NA|TRBJ1-5
CASSLLSQGLGQPQHF
>NA|TRBV5-4|NA|TRBJ2-4
CASSFGAGEVGIQYF
>NA|TRBV5-1|NA|TRBJ2-1
CASSLMSSYNEQFF
>TRBD1|TRBV10-3|NA|TRBJ1-1
CAIRAHDRVSTEAFF
>TRBD1|TRBV5-5|NA|TRBJ1-2
CASRLATGVAYGYTF
>TRBD1|TRBV5-1|NA|TRBJ1-1
CASSLRQGNTEAFF
>TRBD1|TRBV5-1|NA|TRBJ1-1
CASSAGRTGAKNTEAFF
>NA|TRBV5-1|NA|TRBJ1-4
CASSLARTNEKLFF
>TRBD2|TRBV7-2|NA|TRBJ2-5
CASSGRLAQETQYF
>NA|TRBV4-1|NA|TRBJ2-3
CASSQGPPGTSTDTQYF
>NA|TRBV18|NA|TRBJ2-2
CASSLDRNTGELFF
>TRBD2|TRBV28|NA|TRBJ2-3
CASSSRLAGANTDTQYF
>NA|TRBV30|NA|TRBJ1-1
CAWSVRGYNMNTEAFF
>TRBD1|TRBV7-9|NA|TRBJ1-4
CASSSTGENEKLFF
>NA|TRBV6-2/TRBV6-3|NA|TRBJ2-3
CASSYVARIDTQYF
>NA|TRBV18|few|TRBJ2-7
CASREGLGGEQYF
>NA|TRBV18|once|TRBJ2-1
CASSPVAGSFFNEQFF
>TRBD2|TRBV27|NA|TRBJ2-5
CASSPRTSGQETQYF
>NA|TRBV19|NA|TRBJ1-5
CASSDPTGLHQPQHF
>TRBD2|TRBV29-1|NA|TRBJ2-7
CSVEAVAGVREQYF
>NA|TRBV5-1|NA|TRBJ2-3
CASSLGASGTDTQYF
>TRBD1|TRBV5-6|once|TRBJ1-6
CASSFTGGNSPLHF
>NA|TRBV2|NA|TRBJ1-4
CASSRGTNEKLFF
>TRBD1|TRBV7-9|NA|TRBJ1-6
CASSPGTGPGNSPLHF
>NA|TRBV19|NA|TRBJ1-4
CASPTQVTGNQGEKLFF
>NA|TRBV6-5|few|TRBJ1-3
CASSYAGGRGNTIYF
>NA|TRBV7-9|NA|TRBJ1-1
CASSFGQTNTEAFF
>TRBD2|TRBV7-6|NA|TRBJ2-2
CASSLYPAGAANTGELFF
>TRBD2|TRBV20-1|once|TRBJ2-7
CSASSIPTSGRLLDLGEQYF
>NA|TRBV20-1|once|TRBJ2-1
CSALTQNEQFF
>NA|TRBV28|NA|TRBJ2-6
CASRELTGFGANVLTF
>NA|TRBV3-1/TRBV3-2|NA|TRBJ2-3
CASSQPGQTDTQYF
>NA|TRBV6-2/TRBV6-3|NA|TRBJ2-7
CASSSGQSLYEQYF
>TRBD2|TRBV18|NA|TRBJ2-7
CASSRQLAGEVGEQYF
>NA|TRBV4-2|NA|TRBJ2-7
CASSQGRTAAYEQYF
>NA|TRBV27|few|TRBJ2-3
CASSSYRPTDTQYF
>NA|TRBV7-2|NA|TRBJ2-7
CASSAQQGTYEQYF
>NA|TRBV15|NA|TRBJ2-7
CATSRAGLTYEQYF
>TRBD1|TRBV7-8|once|TRBJ1-4
CATLQGAERANEKLFF
>TRBD2|TRBV15|NA|TRBJ2-2
CATSRGASGDTGELFF
>NA|TRBV5-6|NA|TRBJ1-2
CASSLAPGLVSYGYTF
>NA|TRBV27|NA|TRBJ1-5
CASSFPRRGHNHQPQHF
>NA|TRBV18|once|TRBJ2-3
CASSLLTDTQYF
>TRBD2|TRBV7-7|NA|TRBJ2-3
CASSLAPGAGGSDTQYF
>NA|TRBV9|NA|TRBJ1-1
CASSLTTNTEAFF
>TRBD1|TRBV27|NA|TRBJ2-5
CASRDRGETQYF
>NA|TRBV11-2|NA|TRBJ1-1
CASSLAPGRGTEAFF
>NA|TRBV5-8|NA|TRBJ2-1
CASRVGNSYNEQFF
>NA|TRBV6-1|once|TRBJ2-7
CASSEARATLSYEQYF
>NA|TRBV9|NA|TRBJ2-6
CASSVQTGSGANVLTF
>TRBD1|TRBV20-1|few|TRBJ1-1
CSASGDRGINTEAFF
>TRBD2|TRBV10-3|NA|TRBJ2-2
CAISESIAGVVGELFF
>TRBD1|TRBV19|NA|TRBJ1-1
CASRKGQGAGTNTEAFF
>NA|TRBV7-8|few|TRBJ1-6
CASSLSSSYNSPLHF